The clone carrying this T cell receptor beta chain was counted many times. Antigen: not known. These data originate in a study of read filtering for tumor transcriptome and immune sequencing. Whole-study context: Revised staging placed about 8 patients in R-ISS I, 15 to 20 in II, about 7 in III.

From approximately 430 ng of RNA, a library with molecular barcoded alpha/delta and beta/gamma adaptors was made. TCRdb itself ran the reads through MiXCR, one entry per CDR3 protein. The table shows 40,000 to 50,000 distinct CDR3 sequences, with roughly 20% occurring only once. Study-level findings and limits: In IR-seq, single-read clonotypes were around 85% of clonotypes but 3.5% to 4% of reads.

Germline loops: CDR1 MNHEY, CDR2 SVGEGT. This CDR3 has 18 amino acids. V lost 6 bases, J lost 2 bases, and 13 bases stayed unmatched. The chain is built from TRBV6-2 or TRBV6-3 and TRBJ2-5; 12 positions agree with TRBD2. This receptor was obtained from a donor older than 35 with multiple myeloma. Sequencing was carried out using a population of CD138-negative cells sorted from bone marrow. CDR3 bases: TGTGCCAGCAGCCCGGGACTAGCGGGCCCGCCGGGGCAAGAGACCCAGTACTTC. The encoded protein is CASSPGLAGPPGQETQYF.